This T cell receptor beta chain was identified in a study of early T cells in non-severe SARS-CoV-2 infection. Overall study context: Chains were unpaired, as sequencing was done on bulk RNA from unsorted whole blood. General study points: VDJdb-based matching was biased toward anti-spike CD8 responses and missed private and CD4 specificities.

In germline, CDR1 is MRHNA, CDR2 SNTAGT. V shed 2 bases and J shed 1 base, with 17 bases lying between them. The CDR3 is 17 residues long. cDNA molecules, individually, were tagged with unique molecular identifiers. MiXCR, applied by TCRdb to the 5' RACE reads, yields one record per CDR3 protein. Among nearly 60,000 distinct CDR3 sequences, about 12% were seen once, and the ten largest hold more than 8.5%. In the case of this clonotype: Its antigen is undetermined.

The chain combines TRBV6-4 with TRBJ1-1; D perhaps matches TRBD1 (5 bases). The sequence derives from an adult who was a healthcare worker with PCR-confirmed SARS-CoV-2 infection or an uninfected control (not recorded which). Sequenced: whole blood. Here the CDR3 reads CASSDRSGGQKNTEAFF. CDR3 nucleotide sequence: TGTGCCAGCAGTGACCGCTCCGGAGGACAAAAGAACACTGAAGCTTTCTTT.